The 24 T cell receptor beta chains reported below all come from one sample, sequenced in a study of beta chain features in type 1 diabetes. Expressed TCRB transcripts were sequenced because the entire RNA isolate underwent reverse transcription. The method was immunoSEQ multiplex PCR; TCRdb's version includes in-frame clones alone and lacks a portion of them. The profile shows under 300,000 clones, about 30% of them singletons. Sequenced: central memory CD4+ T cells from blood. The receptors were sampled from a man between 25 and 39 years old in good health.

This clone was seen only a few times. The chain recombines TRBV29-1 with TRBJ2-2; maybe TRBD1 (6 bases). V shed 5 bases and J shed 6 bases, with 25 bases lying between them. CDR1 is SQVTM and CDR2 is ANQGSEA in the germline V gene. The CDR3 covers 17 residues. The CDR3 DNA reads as TGCAGCGTTCTAGATCCCGTGGACAGAGGTGCTTCCGGGGAGCTGTTTTTT. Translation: CSVLDPVDRGASGELFF.

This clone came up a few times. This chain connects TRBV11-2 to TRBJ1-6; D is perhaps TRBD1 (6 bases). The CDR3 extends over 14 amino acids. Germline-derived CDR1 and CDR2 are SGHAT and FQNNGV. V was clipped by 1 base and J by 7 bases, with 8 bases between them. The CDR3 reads CASSLGTANSPLHF. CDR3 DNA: TGTGCCAGCAGCTTAGGGACAGCGAATTCACCCCTCCACTTT.

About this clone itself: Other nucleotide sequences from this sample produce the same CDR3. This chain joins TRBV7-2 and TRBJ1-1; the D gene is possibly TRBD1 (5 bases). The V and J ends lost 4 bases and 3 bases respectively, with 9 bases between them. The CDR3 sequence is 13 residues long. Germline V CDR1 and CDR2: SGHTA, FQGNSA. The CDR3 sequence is CASSYDRDTEAFF. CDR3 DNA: TGTGCCAGCAGCTATGACAGAGACACTGAAGCTTTCTTT.

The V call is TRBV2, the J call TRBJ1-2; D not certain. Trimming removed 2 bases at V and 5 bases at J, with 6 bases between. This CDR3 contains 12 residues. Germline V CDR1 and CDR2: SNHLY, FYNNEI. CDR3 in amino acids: CASSETAYGYTF. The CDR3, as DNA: TGTGCCAGCAGTGAAACTGCTTATGGCTACACCTTC.

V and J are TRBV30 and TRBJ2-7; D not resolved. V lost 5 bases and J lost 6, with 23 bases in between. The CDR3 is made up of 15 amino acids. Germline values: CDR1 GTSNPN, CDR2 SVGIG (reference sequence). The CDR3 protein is CAWGSGVTPGFEQYF. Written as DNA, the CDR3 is TGTGCCTGGGGGTCTGGGGTGACTCCGGGCTTCGAGCAGTACTTC. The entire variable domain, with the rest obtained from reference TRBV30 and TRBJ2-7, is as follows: SQTIHQWPATLVQPVGSPLSLECTVEGTSNPNLYWYRQAAGRGLQLLFYSVGIGQISSEVPQNLSASRPQDRQFILSSKKLLLSDSGFYLCAWGSGVTPGFEQYFGPGTRLTVT.

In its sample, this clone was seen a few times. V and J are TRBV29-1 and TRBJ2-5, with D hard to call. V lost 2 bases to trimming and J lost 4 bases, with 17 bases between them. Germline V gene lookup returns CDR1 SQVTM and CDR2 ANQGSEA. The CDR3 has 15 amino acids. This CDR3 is CSVEPISLFAETQYF. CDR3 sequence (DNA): TGCAGCGTTGAACCGATCAGTCTTTTTGCAGAGACCCAGTACTTC.

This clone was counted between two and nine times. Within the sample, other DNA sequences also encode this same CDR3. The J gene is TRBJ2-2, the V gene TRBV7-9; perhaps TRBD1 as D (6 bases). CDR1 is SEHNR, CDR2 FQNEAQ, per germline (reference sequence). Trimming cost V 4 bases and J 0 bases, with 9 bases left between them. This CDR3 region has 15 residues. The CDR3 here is CASSSTGPNTGELFF. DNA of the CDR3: TGTGCCAGCAGCTCCACAGGGCCGAACACCGGGGAGCTGTTTTTT.

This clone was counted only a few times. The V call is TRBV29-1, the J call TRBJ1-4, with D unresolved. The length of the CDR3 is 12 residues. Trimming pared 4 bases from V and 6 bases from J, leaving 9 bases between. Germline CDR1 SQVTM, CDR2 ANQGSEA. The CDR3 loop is CSVGELDEKLFF. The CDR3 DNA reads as TGCAGCGTTGGGGAGTTAGATGAAAAACTGTTTTTT.

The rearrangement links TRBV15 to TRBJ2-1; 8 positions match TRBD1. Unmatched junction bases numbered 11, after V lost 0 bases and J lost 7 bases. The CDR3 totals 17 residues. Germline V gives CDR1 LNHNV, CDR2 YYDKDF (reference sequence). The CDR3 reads CATSRDGQGRALNEQFF. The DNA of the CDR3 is TGTGCCACCAGCAGAGACGGACAGGGAAGAGCCTTGAATGAGCAGTTCTTC.

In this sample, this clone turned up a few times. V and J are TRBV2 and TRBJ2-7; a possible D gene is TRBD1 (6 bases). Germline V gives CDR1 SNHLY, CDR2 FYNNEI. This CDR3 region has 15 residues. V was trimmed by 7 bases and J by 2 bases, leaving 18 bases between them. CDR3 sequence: CASNRGQGITYEQYF. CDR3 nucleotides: TGTGCCAGCAACAGAGGGCAGGGGATAACCTACGAGCAGTACTTC.

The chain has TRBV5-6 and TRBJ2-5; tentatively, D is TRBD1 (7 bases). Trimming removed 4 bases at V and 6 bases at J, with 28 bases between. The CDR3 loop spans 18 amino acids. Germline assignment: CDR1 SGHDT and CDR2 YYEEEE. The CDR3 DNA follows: TGTGCCAGCAGCCCAGGGCCTGGCGGCCCCTCAGGGGGGCAGACCCAGTACTTC. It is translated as CASSPGPGGPSGGQTQYF.

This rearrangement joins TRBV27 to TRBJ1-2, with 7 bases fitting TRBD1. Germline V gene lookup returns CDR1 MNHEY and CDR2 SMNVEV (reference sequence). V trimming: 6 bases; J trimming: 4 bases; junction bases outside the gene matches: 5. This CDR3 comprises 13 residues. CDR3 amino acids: CASSYRQGYGYTF. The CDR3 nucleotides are TGTGCCAGCAGCTATCGACAGGGCTATGGCTACACCTTC.

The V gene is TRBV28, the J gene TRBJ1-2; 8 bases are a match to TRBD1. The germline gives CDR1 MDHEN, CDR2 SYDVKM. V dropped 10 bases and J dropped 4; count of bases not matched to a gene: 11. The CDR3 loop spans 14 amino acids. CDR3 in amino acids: CAIRQGTGGYGYTF. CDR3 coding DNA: TGTGCCATACGACAGGGGACCGGTGGCTATGGCTACACCTTC.

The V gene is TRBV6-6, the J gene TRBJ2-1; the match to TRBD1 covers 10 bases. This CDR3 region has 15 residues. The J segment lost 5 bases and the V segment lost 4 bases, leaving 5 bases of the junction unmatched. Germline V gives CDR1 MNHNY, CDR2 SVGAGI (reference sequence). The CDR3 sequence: CASSSRDRGNNEQFF. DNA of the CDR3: TGTGCCAGCAGTTCCCGGGACAGGGGTAACAATGAGCAGTTCTTC.

The CDR3 protein is CASSLPSDRSQETQYF. CDR3 DNA: TGTGCCAGCAGCCTACCCTCCGACAGAAGCCAAGAGACCCAGTACTTC. The chain links TRBV5-6 to TRBJ2-5; a weak D match, TRBD1 (5 bases). Per the germline V gene, CDR1 is SGHDT and CDR2 is YYEEEE. Between the trimmed V and J ends, which lost 4 bases and 1 base, there was a span of 17 bases. The CDR3 is 16 amino acids.

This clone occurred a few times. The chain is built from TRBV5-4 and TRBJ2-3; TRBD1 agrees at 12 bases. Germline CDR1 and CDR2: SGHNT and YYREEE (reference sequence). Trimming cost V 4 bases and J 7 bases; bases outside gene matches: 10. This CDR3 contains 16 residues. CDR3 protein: CASSGDRGQRANTQYF. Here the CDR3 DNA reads TGTGCCAGCAGCGGGGACAGGGGGCAAAGGGCCAATACGCAGTATTTT.

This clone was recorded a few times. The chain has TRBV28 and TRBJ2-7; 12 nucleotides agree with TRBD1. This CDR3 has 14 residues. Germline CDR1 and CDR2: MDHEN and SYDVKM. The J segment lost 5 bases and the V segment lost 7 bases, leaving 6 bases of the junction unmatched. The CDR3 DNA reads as TGTGCCAGCATCACCGGGACAGGGGGCGACGAGCAGTACTTC. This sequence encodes CASITGTGGDEQYF.

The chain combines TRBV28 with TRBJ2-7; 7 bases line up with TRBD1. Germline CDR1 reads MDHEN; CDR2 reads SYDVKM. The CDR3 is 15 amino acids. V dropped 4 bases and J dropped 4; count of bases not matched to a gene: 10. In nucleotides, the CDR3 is TGTGCCAGCAGTTCCGGACAGGTCGTACTATACGAGCAGTACTTC. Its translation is CASSSGQVVLYEQYF.

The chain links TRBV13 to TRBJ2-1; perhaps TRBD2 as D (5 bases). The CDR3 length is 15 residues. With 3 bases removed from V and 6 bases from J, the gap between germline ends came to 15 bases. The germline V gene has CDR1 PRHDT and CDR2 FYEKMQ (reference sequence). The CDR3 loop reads CASSFDDPRVNEQFF. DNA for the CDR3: TGTGCCAGCAGCTTCGACGACCCGCGGGTCAATGAGCAGTTCTTC. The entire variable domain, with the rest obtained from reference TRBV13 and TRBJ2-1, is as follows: AAGVIQSPRHLIKEKRETATLKCYPIPRHDTVYWYQQGPGQDPQFLISFYEKMQSDKGSIPDRFSAQQFSDYHSELNMSSLELGDSALYFCASSFDDPRVNEQFFGPGTRLTVL.

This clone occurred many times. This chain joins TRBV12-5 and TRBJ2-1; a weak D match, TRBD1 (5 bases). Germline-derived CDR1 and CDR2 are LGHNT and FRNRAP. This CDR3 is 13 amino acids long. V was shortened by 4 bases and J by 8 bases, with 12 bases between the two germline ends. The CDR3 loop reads CASGSDSTHEQFF. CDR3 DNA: TGTGCTAGTGGTTCAGACAGTACCCATGAGCAGTTCTTC.

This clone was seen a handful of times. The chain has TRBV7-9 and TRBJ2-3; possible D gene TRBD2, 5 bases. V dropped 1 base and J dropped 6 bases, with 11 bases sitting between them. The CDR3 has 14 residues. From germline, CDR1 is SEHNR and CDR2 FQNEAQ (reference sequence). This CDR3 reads CASSLDARGDTQYF. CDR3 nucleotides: TGTGCCAGCAGCTTAGACGCGAGAGGGGATACGCAGTATTTT.

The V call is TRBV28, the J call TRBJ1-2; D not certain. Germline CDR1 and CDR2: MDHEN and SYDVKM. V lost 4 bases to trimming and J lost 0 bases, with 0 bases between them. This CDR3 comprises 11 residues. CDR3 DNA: TGTGCCAGCAGTTCTAACTATGGCTACACCTTC. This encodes CASSSNYGYTF.

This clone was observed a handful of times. DNA for the CDR3: TGTGCCAGCTCACCTATAGGGGGGGCAGCCTACAATGAGCAGTTCTTC. It encodes CASSPIGGAAYNEQFF. V is TRBV18 and J is TRBJ2-1, with D possibly matching TRBD2 (7 bases). Germline assignment: CDR1 KGHSH and CDR2 LQKENI. V lost 3 bases to trimming and J lost 2 bases, with 14 bases between them. The CDR3 is made up of 16 amino acids.

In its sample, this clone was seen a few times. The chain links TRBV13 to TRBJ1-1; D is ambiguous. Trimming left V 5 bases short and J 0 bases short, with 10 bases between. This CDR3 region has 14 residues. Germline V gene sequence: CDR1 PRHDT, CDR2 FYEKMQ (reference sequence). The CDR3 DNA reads TGTGCCAGCAGCAGAGGACTGATGAACACTGAAGCTTTCTTT. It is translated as CASSRGLMNTEAFF.